Described below is a single T cell receptor (beta chain) sequence and its context. This entry comes from a study of T cell clones after liver transplantation. Study-wide background: Immunosuppression withdrawal was tried within 2 years after liver transplantation in this trial. A pre-transplant mixed lymphocyte reaction with TCRbeta sequencing defined graft-donor-reactive clones followed in post-transplant blood. Pre-transplant mixed lymphocyte reactions yielded third-party-reactive TCRbeta sequences as comparators for graft-donor-reactive sequences.

V was pared by 4 bases and J by 5 bases, with 8 bases between. Germline V gene sequence: CDR1 MDHEN, CDR2 SYDVKM. The CDR3 covers 12 residues. This table comes from immunoSEQ multiplex PCR, and its TCRdb copy is limited to in-frame clones, with some not included. The repertoire holds 50,000 to 60,000 clones, with approximately 77% as singletons. Here the sequenced sample was CD4+ T cells from blood, taken at the 22-month timepoint. The receptor comes from a human patient who received a liver transplant. Some of the T cells may derive from the graft donor. This chain uses TRBV28 with TRBJ1-2; D not resolved. The CDR3 reads CASSYNRYGYTF. The CDR3 nucleotides read TGTGCCAGCAGTTACAATCGGTATGGCTACACCTTC.